The T cell receptor (beta chain) described here comes from a study of blood T cell repertoires in COVID-19. This CDR3 contains 18 residues. Trimming took 0 bases from V and 3 from J, leaving 20 bases between them. This clone was observed a handful of times. The protocol was immunoSEQ multiplex PCR, while the TCRdb copy is restricted to in-frame clones and leaves out a portion. The sample lists roughly 170,000 clones; more than 75% were seen once. The V call is TRBV23-1, the J call TRBJ2-5; maybe TRBD1 (8 bases). TRBV23-1 is given ORF status, its function remaining uncertain. This sequence was found in a man aged 40-49 years with active or convalescent COVID-19. The specimen was peripheral blood. This CDR3 reads CASSQSLPGGQAKETQYF. As DNA, the CDR3 is TGCGCCAGCAGTCAATCCCTTCCGGGGGGACAGGCAAAAGAGACCCAGTACTTC.